These T cell receptor beta chains were read from a single sample in a study of shared clonotypes between healthy human individuals. Using immunoSEQ multiplex PCR, the repertoire was profiled, and TCRdb retains in-frame clones only, with some absent. This sample has fewer than 400,000 clones, with approximately 79% found just once. The sample consisted of memory CD4+ T cells sorted from blood. The receptors here all came from a man younger than 45 in good health. Both conserved end residues are trimmed from each CDR3. The order of the fields is V gene, clone size, J gene, CDR3 protein. Expanded clones are given a class, and other clones once, few, many or no size at all.

v_call: TRBV13
clone_size: many
j_call: TRBJ2-5
cdr3_aa: ASSTGLGGGETQY

v_call: TRBV5-1
clone_size: NA
j_call: TRBJ2-1
cdr3_aa: ASSSSRAGVGNEQF

v_call: TRBV25-1
clone_size: few
j_call: TRBJ2-5
cdr3_aa: ASSDQRTGETQY

v_call: TRBV2
clone_size: NA
j_call: TRBJ2-7
cdr3_aa: ASILGQGIHEQY

v_call: TRBV5-1
clone_size: NA
j_call: TRBJ2-2
cdr3_aa: ASSFGVNTGELF

v_call: TRBV10-3
clone_size: once
j_call: TRBJ2-3
cdr3_aa: AIRPDTSTDTQY

v_call: TRBV18
clone_size: NA
j_call: TRBJ2-2
cdr3_aa: ASSSGQGRTGELF

v_call: TRBV19
clone_size: NA
j_call: TRBJ2-2
cdr3_aa: ASSTDQGLTGELF

v_call: TRBV11-3
clone_size: NA
j_call: TRBJ2-1
cdr3_aa: ASSRTSGSNEQF

v_call: TRBV20-1
clone_size: NA
j_call: TRBJ1-1
cdr3_aa: SALVYTEAF

v_call: TRBV5-6
clone_size: many
j_call: TRBJ2-7
cdr3_aa: ASRTAGRQTLYEQY

v_call: TRBV2
clone_size: few
j_call: TRBJ2-7
cdr3_aa: ASREQGATVYEQY

v_call: TRBV7-2
clone_size: NA
j_call: TRBJ2-7
cdr3_aa: ASSPLAGSMHEQY

v_call: TRBV19
clone_size: NA
j_call: TRBJ2-1
cdr3_aa: ASSHEGSYNEQF

v_call: TRBV5-1
clone_size: NA
j_call: TRBJ2-5
cdr3_aa: ASSSGLAGVLRETQY

v_call: TRBV5-1
clone_size: NA
j_call: TRBJ2-1
cdr3_aa: ASSISLAGSYNEQF

v_call: TRBV7-8
clone_size: once
j_call: TRBJ2-3
cdr3_aa: ASSLGVGGQDTQY

v_call: TRBV5-4
clone_size: once
j_call: TRBJ2-7
cdr3_aa: ASRDGQGPYEQY

v_call: TRBV5-8
clone_size: NA
j_call: TRBJ1-5
cdr3_aa: ASSLERFSQPQH

v_call: TRBV7-6
clone_size: NA
j_call: TRBJ1-2
cdr3_aa: ASSPGQGGYGYT

v_call: TRBV18
clone_size: NA
j_call: TRBJ2-3
cdr3_aa: ASSQYTGFQDTQY

v_call: TRBV5-1
clone_size: NA
j_call: TRBJ2-5
cdr3_aa: ASSPDPSGRSETQY

v_call: TRBV5-1
clone_size: NA
j_call: TRBJ2-3
cdr3_aa: ASSLGLAEDTQY

v_call: TRBV10-1
clone_size: NA
j_call: TRBJ2-1
cdr3_aa: TSIGASLVDEQF

v_call: TRBV7-9
clone_size: NA
j_call: TRBJ2-1
cdr3_aa: ASSLGGRYADEQF

v_call: TRBV7-2
clone_size: NA
j_call: TRBJ1-1
cdr3_aa: ASSLKSGQGEAF

v_call: TRBV19
clone_size: NA
j_call: TRBJ2-2
cdr3_aa: ASSMGQGTGELF

v_call: TRBV15
clone_size: NA
j_call: TRBJ2-5
cdr3_aa: ATSTTVSGGPQTQY

v_call: TRBV18
clone_size: many
j_call: TRBJ2-2
cdr3_aa: ASSATGKSTGELF

v_call: TRBV18
clone_size: NA
j_call: TRBJ1-1
cdr3_aa: ASSLKARDTEAF

v_call: TRBV28
clone_size: NA
j_call: TRBJ2-3
cdr3_aa: ASSLGQGIDTQY

v_call: TRBV7-9
clone_size: NA
j_call: TRBJ2-1
cdr3_aa: ASSRLGLASYNEQF

v_call: TRBV7-6
clone_size: NA
j_call: TRBJ2-3
cdr3_aa: ASSGGLEFTDTQY

v_call: TRBV28
clone_size: NA
j_call: TRBJ2-1
cdr3_aa: ASSLPLAPYNEQF

v_call: TRBV11-1
clone_size: many
j_call: TRBJ2-7
cdr3_aa: ASSLVRANEQY

v_call: TRBV27
clone_size: once
j_call: TRBJ1-1
cdr3_aa: ASSKDRQSNTEAF

v_call: TRBV4-1
clone_size: NA
j_call: TRBJ2-2
cdr3_aa: ASSQEGGVRELF

v_call: TRBV5-6
clone_size: NA
j_call: TRBJ2-1
cdr3_aa: ASSLPTPPKNYNEQF

v_call: TRBV6-1
clone_size: NA
j_call: TRBJ2-7
cdr3_aa: ASSVFSGQTYEQY

v_call: TRBV11-2
clone_size: NA
j_call: TRBJ2-7
cdr3_aa: ASSLATLEQY

v_call: TRBV11-2
clone_size: NA
j_call: TRBJ1-1
cdr3_aa: ASSLSRTEAF

v_call: TRBV9
clone_size: many
j_call: TRBJ2-7
cdr3_aa: ASSPPGQGWLKQY

v_call: TRBV7-9
clone_size: NA
j_call: TRBJ2-5
cdr3_aa: ASSPPGETQY

v_call: TRBV19
clone_size: NA
j_call: TRBJ2-1
cdr3_aa: ASSLAGTSYNEQF

v_call: TRBV5-1
clone_size: NA
j_call: TRBJ1-2
cdr3_aa: ASSLGGQGALGYT

v_call: TRBV27
clone_size: NA
j_call: TRBJ2-7
cdr3_aa: ASSPGSTGLRYEQY

v_call: TRBV18
clone_size: few
j_call: TRBJ2-1
cdr3_aa: ASSEGLAGYNEQF

v_call: TRBV9
clone_size: NA
j_call: TRBJ2-7
cdr3_aa: ASSTWDRAHEQY

v_call: TRBV18
clone_size: few
j_call: TRBJ1-2
cdr3_aa: ASSPQQSNYGYT

v_call: TRBV29-1
clone_size: NA
j_call: TRBJ2-7
cdr3_aa: SVVTLAGGYEQY

v_call: TRBV29-1
clone_size: many
j_call: TRBJ2-3
cdr3_aa: SVGTSGSDTDTQY

v_call: TRBV10-3
clone_size: NA
j_call: TRBJ2-2
cdr3_aa: AISTQGVNTGELF

v_call: TRBV28
clone_size: NA
j_call: TRBJ1-1
cdr3_aa: ASRWGANTEAF

v_call: TRBV7-6
clone_size: few
j_call: TRBJ1-3
cdr3_aa: ASSLARVGSISGTIY